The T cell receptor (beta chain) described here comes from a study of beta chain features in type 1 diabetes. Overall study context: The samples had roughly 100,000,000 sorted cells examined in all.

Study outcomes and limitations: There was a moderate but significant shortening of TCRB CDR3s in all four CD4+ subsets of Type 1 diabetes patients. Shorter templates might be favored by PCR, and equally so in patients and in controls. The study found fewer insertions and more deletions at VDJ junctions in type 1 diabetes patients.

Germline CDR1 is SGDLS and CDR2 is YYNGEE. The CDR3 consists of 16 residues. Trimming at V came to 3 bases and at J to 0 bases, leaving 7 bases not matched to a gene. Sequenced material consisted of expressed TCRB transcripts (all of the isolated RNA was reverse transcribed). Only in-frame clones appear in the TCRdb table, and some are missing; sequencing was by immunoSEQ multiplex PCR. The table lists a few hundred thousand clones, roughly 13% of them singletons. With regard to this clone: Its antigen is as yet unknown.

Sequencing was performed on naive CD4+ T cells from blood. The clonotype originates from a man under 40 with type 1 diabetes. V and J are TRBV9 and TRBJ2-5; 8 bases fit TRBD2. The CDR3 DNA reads TGTGCCAGCAGCGGCCTGGCGGGGGGCTACCAAGAGACCCAGTACTTC. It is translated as CASSGLAGGYQETQYF.